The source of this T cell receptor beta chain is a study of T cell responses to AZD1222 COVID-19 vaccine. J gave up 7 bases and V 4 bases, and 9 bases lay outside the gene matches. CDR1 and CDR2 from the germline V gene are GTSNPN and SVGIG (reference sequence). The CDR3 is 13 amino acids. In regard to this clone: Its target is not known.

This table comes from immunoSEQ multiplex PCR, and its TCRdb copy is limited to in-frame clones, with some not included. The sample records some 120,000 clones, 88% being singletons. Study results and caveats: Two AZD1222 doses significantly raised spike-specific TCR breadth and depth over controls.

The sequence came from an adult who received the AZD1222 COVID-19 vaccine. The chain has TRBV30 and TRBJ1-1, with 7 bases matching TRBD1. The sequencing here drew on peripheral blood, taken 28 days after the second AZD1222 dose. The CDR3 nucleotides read TGTGCCTGGACAACCGGGACAGTTGGTGAAGCTTTCTTT. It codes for CAWTTGTVGEAFF.